The rows below give T cell receptor beta chains drawn from one sample of a study of cytomegalovirus exposure and HLA in healthy donors. The protocol was immunoSEQ multiplex PCR, while the TCRdb copy is restricted to in-frame clones and leaves out a portion. The sample has about 160,000 clones; 85% are singletons. The sequencing sample was made of PBMCs. These receptors originate from a man between 18 and 29 years old in good health and CMV-seropositive. CDR3s include the opening cysteine and the closing phenylalanine or tryptophan.

V gene: TRBV5-1; J gene: TRBJ2-7; CDR3 protein: CASSNRDRVTEQYF
V gene: TRBV25-1; J gene: TRBJ1-4; CDR3 protein: CASSDPSGTGAEKLFF
V gene: TRBV4-3; J gene: TRBJ1-5; CDR3 protein: CASSLTQGAGQPQHF
V gene: TRBV5-5; J gene: TRBJ2-5; CDR3 protein: CASSLTPGGLETQYF
V gene: TRBV6-1; J gene: TRBJ1-5; CDR3 protein: CASSPGIRQPQHF
V gene: TRBV30; J gene: -; CDR3 protein: CAWKFAGNYEQYF
V gene: TRBV7-2; J gene: TRBJ1-2; CDR3 protein: CASSLGGGFYGYTF
V gene: TRBV6-5; J gene: TRBJ1-1; CDR3 protein: CASSSRQGRTEAFF
V gene: TRBV20-1; J gene: TRBJ2-7; CDR3 protein: CSVGGAYEQYF
V gene: TRBV5-6; J gene: TRBJ2-3; CDR3 protein: CASSWDRGPDTQYF
V gene: TRBV30; J gene: TRBJ1-1; CDR3 protein: CAWSVAGMNTEAFF
V gene: TRBV7-3; J gene: TRBJ2-1; CDR3 protein: CASSLTSGQNEQFF
V gene: TRBV5-4; J gene: TRBJ2-5; CDR3 protein: CASSFGRGAKGETQYF
V gene: TRBV11-2; J gene: TRBJ1-1; CDR3 protein: CASSFGTGGTEAFF
V gene: TRBV6-1; J gene: TRBJ1-2; CDR3 protein: CASSEFGTVYGYTF
V gene: TRBV2; J gene: TRBJ2-2; CDR3 protein: CASRRTANTGELFF
V gene: TRBV27; J gene: TRBJ1-5; CDR3 protein: CASGRGQPQHF
V gene: TRBV6-6; J gene: TRBJ1-6; CDR3 protein: CASSPRGGNSPLHF
V gene: TRBV7-8; J gene: TRBJ1-1; CDR3 protein: CASSPPDRNTEAFF
V gene: TRBV11-2; J gene: TRBJ1-1; CDR3 protein: CASSGTMNTEAFF
V gene: TRBV7-7; J gene: TRBJ2-5; CDR3 protein: CASSLTGFKETQYF
V gene: TRBV6-1; J gene: TRBJ2-7; CDR3 protein: CASNTEGGARYEQYF
V gene: TRBV5-6; J gene: TRBJ1-5; CDR3 protein: CASSQGTGNQPQHF
V gene: TRBV12-5; J gene: TRBJ2-7; CDR3 protein: CASGLSGGAYEQYF
V gene: TRBV5-6; J gene: TRBJ1-6; CDR3 protein: CASSLGQGGYNSPLHF
V gene: TRBV13; J gene: TRBJ2-5; CDR3 protein: CASSLQGTGGETQYF
V gene: TRBV6-6; J gene: TRBJ1-2; CDR3 protein: CASTQRWGGPNYGYTF
V gene: TRBV6-5; J gene: TRBJ1-3; CDR3 protein: CASSSLRGGAGNTIYF
V gene: TRBV7-9; J gene: TRBJ1-1; CDR3 protein: CASRTGETEAFF
V gene: TRBV15; J gene: TRBJ2-1; CDR3 protein: CATSDIFGQGADNEQFF
V gene: TRBV7-9; J gene: TRBJ1-2; CDR3 protein: CASSGGRDASNYGYTF
V gene: TRBV5-5; J gene: TRBJ1-1; CDR3 protein: CASSLDRLNTEAFF
V gene: TRBV6-6; J gene: TRBJ2-7; CDR3 protein: CASGEDYEQYF
V gene: TRBV11-3; J gene: TRBJ2-7; CDR3 protein: CASSLGDSPLVQYF
V gene: TRBV7-9; J gene: TRBJ2-7; CDR3 protein: CASSSGQGPEQYF
V gene: TRBV7-9; J gene: TRBJ2-1; CDR3 protein: CASSPRGHEQFF
V gene: TRBV6-5; J gene: TRBJ1-5; CDR3 protein: CASSPTDRGIQHF
V gene: TRBV4-3; J gene: TRBJ2-3; CDR3 protein: CASSHLGGALTDTQYF
V gene: TRBV5-5; J gene: TRBJ1-5; CDR3 protein: CASSLGDSSNQPQHF
V gene: TRBV7-2; J gene: TRBJ2-7; CDR3 protein: CASSTGQGALGYEQYF
V gene: TRBV7-9; J gene: TRBJ2-7; CDR3 protein: CASRLTPNYEQYF
V gene: TRBV7-2; J gene: TRBJ2-5; CDR3 protein: CASSLGGGKETQYF
V gene: TRBV6-4; J gene: TRBJ1-1; CDR3 protein: CASSELNRPNTEAFF
V gene: TRBV9; J gene: TRBJ2-1; CDR3 protein: CASSGSGENEQFF